These 20 T cell receptor beta chains came from one sample sequenced in a study of blood T cell repertoires in COVID-19. Some clones are missing from TCRdb's copy, which holds only in-frame ones; the method was immunoSEQ multiplex PCR. The top ten hold 0.78% of the sample, which has about 200,000 clones, less than 90% seen once. Sequenced material: peripheral blood. These receptors came from a woman aged 70-85 years with acute or convalescent COVID-19.

The chain is built from TRBV5-1 and TRBJ1-2, with TRBD1 matching 7 bases. V trimming: 4 bases; J trimming: 7 bases; junction bases outside the gene matches: 10. Germline loops: CDR1 SGHRS, CDR2 YFSETQ. This CDR3 has 14 amino acids. The CDR3 nucleotides are TGCGCCAGCAGCCTGGACAGGATTCTGAGTGGCTACACCTTC. It yields the protein CASSLDRILSGYTF. Variable domain in full (rest from reference TRBV5-1 and TRBJ1-2): KAGVTQTPRYLIKTRGQQVTLSCSPISGHRSVSWYQQTPGQGLQFLFEYFSETQRNKGNFPGRFSGRQFSNSRSEMNVSTLELGDSALYLCASSLDRILSGYTFGSGTRLTVV.

The V call is TRBV27, the J call TRBJ1-5; 7 nucleotides align to TRBD1. The V and J ends lost 8 bases and 7 bases, in that order; junction bases with no gene match: 11. CDR1 and CDR2 (germline): MNHEY, SMNVEV (reference sequence). CDR3 length: 14 amino acids. The chain's CDR3 is CASRPGAGGQPQHF. For the CDR3, the DNA is TGTGCCAGCCGCCCTGGGGCAGGGGGACAGCCCCAGCATTTT.

This clone has only one observation. The chain couples TRBV4-1 to TRBJ1-6; tentatively, D is TRBD1 (5 bases). The CDR3 runs 15 residues. The germline V gene has CDR1 MGHRA and CDR2 YSYEKL. Trimming took off 7 bases at V and 5 bases at J, with 15 bases between the two ends. The CDR3 spells CASKEFAGNNSPLHF. The CDR3 bases are TGCGCCAGCAAGGAGTTTGCAGGGAATAATTCACCCCTCCACTTT.

The chain couples TRBV27 to TRBJ2-7; TRBD1 matches 8 bases. CDR1 is MNHEY and CDR2 is SMNVEV in the germline V gene (reference sequence). With 4 bases clipped from V and 3 bases from J, the junction kept 8 bases outside the gene matches. There are 15 residues in the CDR3. CDR3 DNA: TGTGCCAGCAGTTCCAGGGGGCCTGTAATCTACGAGCAGTACTTC. It specifies CASSSRGPVIYEQYF.

V usage is TRBV7-3 and J usage is TRBJ2-1; 9 nucleotides line up with TRBD2. Germline V lookup: CDR1 SGHTA, CDR2 FQGTGA. CDR3 size: 18 residues. Trimming took 5 bases from V and 4 from J; bases not matched to a gene: 15. The CDR3 DNA reads as TGTGCCAGCAGCCGAGAGGGGGGAGCGGGAGGTCGTTACAATGAGCAGTTCTTC. This sequence encodes CASSREGGAGGRYNEQFF.

V usage is TRBV9 and J usage is TRBJ2-2; no clear D. Deletions cut 4 bases from V and 4 bases from J, with 17 bases between. Germline V gives CDR1 SGDLS, CDR2 YYNGEE. The CDR3 length is 16 residues. Here the CDR3 DNA reads TGTGCCAGCAGCCCCGAGGTCGGGTTGGTCACCGGGGAGCTGTTTTTT. Residues: CASSPEVGLVTGELFF.

As DNA, the CDR3 is TGTGCCATCAGTGCCTCAGTGAACACTGAAGCTTTCTTT. Residues: CAISASVNTEAFF. The V call is TRBV10-3, the J call TRBJ1-1; D is uncertain. The germline V gene encodes CDR1 ENHRY and CDR2 SYGVKD. Trimming took 4 bases from V and 0 from J, leaving 6 bases between them. This CDR3 spans 13 amino acids.

The table lists this clone with a few counts. The chain employs TRBV9 and TRBJ2-1; maybe TRBD2 (6 bases). From germline, CDR1 is SGDLS and CDR2 YYNGEE. The V end was cut by 0 bases, the J end by 0 bases, with 16 bases between. CDR3 length: 18 residues. The CDR3 nucleotides are TGTGCCAGCAGCGTAGGAGAACGGGGGTTTCGCTCCTACAATGAGCAGTTCTTC. Encoded protein: CASSVGERGFRSYNEQFF.

The chain joins TRBV6-5 to TRBJ1-1; 9 bases line up with TRBD1. CDR3 length: 15 residues. Germline CDR1 reads MNHEY; CDR2 reads SVGAGI. V was pared by 7 bases and J by 6 bases, with 12 bases of the junction left unmatched. The CDR3 nucleotides are TGTGCCAGCATCACCCCCGGGACAGGGACCTCTGAAGCTTTCTTT. Encoded protein: CASITPGTGTSEAFF.

This chain connects TRBV4-3 to TRBJ1-4; no clear D. The germline V gene encodes CDR1 LGHNA and CDR2 YSLEER. V shed 0 bases and J shed 3 bases, with 17 bases lying between them. This CDR3 is 18 amino acids long. CDR3 loop: CASSQDISGLGANEKLFF. The DNA of the CDR3 is TGCGCCAGCAGCCAAGATATATCCGGGTTGGGAGCTAATGAAAAACTGTTTTTT.

The V call is TRBV5-1, the J call TRBJ2-2; 10 nucleotides align to TRBD1. Germline lookup yields CDR1 SGHRS and CDR2 YFSETQ. V lost 4 bases, J lost 5 bases, and 8 bases stayed unmatched. This CDR3 has 16 residues. CDR3 in DNA: TGCGCCAGCAGCATAACCGGGACAGGGGCAACCGGGGAGCTGTTTTTT. Its protein is CASSITGTGATGELFF. Using reference TRBV5-1 and TRBJ2-2 for the parts outside the CDR3, the full variable domain is KAGVTQTPRYLIKTRGQQVTLSCSPISGHRSVSWYQQTPGQGLQFLFEYFSETQRNKGNFPGRFSGRQFSNSRSEMNVSTLELGDSALYLCASSITGTGATGELFFGEGSRLTVL.

The V gene is TRBV28, the J gene TRBJ1-2; a possible D gene is TRBD1 (6 bases). Germline V gene sequence: CDR1 MDHEN, CDR2 SYDVKM. The V end lost 6 bases, the J end lost 5 bases, and 10 bases lay between the germline ends. This CDR3 has 12 amino acids. CDR3 coding DNA: TGTGCCAGCAGAACAGGGACATATGGCTACACCTTC. Translating gives CASRTGTYGYTF.

The V and J genes are TRBV7-9 and TRBJ2-7; 10 positions match TRBD1. V dropped 6 bases and J dropped 2; count of bases not matched to a gene: 7. The V gene's germline CDR1 is SEHNR and CDR2 FQNEAQ (reference sequence). This CDR3 has 15 residues. The CDR3 DNA reads as TGTGCCAGCAGTGACGGGACAGGGGCCACCTACGAGCAGTACTTC. The encoded protein is CASSDGTGATYEQYF. Looking up the rest from reference TRBV7-9 and TRBJ2-7 gives the full variable domain: DTGVSQNPRHKITKRGQNVTFRCDPISEHNRLYWYRQTLGQGPEFLTYFQNEAQLEKSRLLSDRFSAERPKGSFSTLEIQRTEQGDSAMYLCASSDGTGATYEQYFGPGTRLTVT.

The rearrangement joins TRBV7-8 to TRBJ2-1; TRBD2 matches 8 bases. CDR1 and CDR2 (germline): SGHVS, FQNEAQ. V shed 1 base, J shed 8 bases, and the junction held 7 bases outside the gene matches. CDR3 length equals 15 residues. The CDR3 bases are TGTGCCAGCAGCTTAGAACGAAGCGGGGGCCATGAGCAGTTCTTC. As protein: CASSLERSGGHEQFF.

This chain links TRBV7-9 with TRBJ2-3; 8 bases agree with TRBD2. The germline V gene has CDR1 SEHNR and CDR2 FQNEAQ (reference sequence). After removal of 4 bases from V and 6 bases from J, the junction contained 15 bases not matched to a gene. This CDR3 spans 17 amino acids. CDR3 in amino acids: CASSSLRLSGRMDTQYF. CDR3 coding DNA: TGTGCCAGCAGCTCTTTACGCTTGAGCGGGAGAATGGATACGCAGTATTTT.

This chain joins TRBV27 and TRBJ2-2; tentative D call: TRBD1 (6 bases). The germline CDR1 and CDR2 sequences are MNHEY and SMNVEV (reference sequence). CDR3 size: 16 residues. The ends were cut back, 4 bases at V and 7 bases at J, with 19 bases in the middle. The DNA of the CDR3 is TGTGCCAGCAGTTCCAGGGGTCCCCGTTATGGCGGGGAGCTGTTTTTT. Translation gives CASSSRGPRYGGELFF.

The J gene is TRBJ1-6, the V gene TRBV10-2; 10 bases are shared with TRBD1. J lost 7 bases, V lost 5 bases, and 5 bases had no gene match. Germline V lookup: CDR1 WSHSY, CDR2 SAAADI. The CDR3 spans 15 residues. The CDR3: CASSLSGQGNSPLHF. CDR3 nucleotides: TGCGCCAGCAGTTTGTCGGGACAGGGGAATTCACCCCTCCACTTT.

The chain has TRBV6-4 and TRBJ1-6; TRBD1 agrees at 9 bases. The length of the CDR3 is 14 residues. The germline CDR1 and CDR2 sequences are MRHNA and SNTAGT. The V gene end was trimmed by 5 bases and the J gene end by 7 bases; junction bases not matched to a gene: 3. The CDR3 sequence: CASSRDRDNSPLHF. Written as DNA, the CDR3 is TGTGCCAGCAGTCGGGACAGGGACAATTCACCCCTCCACTTT.

A word on this clone: Distinct nucleotide sequences in the sample also encode this CDR3. The V gene is TRBV11-2, the J gene TRBJ1-5, with no clear D. Germline lookup yields CDR1 SGHAT and CDR2 FQNNGV. V lost 5 bases to trimming and J lost 4 bases, with 9 bases between them. The CDR3 length is 13 residues. The CDR3 region is CASSLSGNQPQHF. The CDR3 bases are TGTGCCAGCAGCCTTTCCGGGAATCAGCCCCAGCATTTT.

The gene calls are TRBV14 and TRBJ1-2, with TRBD1 identical over 7 bases. Trimming cost V 4 bases and J 4 bases; bases outside gene matches: 9. This CDR3 region has 15 residues. CDR1 is SGHDN and CDR2 is FVKESK in the germline V gene. CDR3 in DNA: TGTGCCAGCAGCCCAGCCAGGGGGATTAGCTATGGCTACACCTTC. It codes for CASSPARGISYGYTF. Using reference TRBV14 and TRBJ1-2 for the parts outside the CDR3, the full variable domain is EAGVTQFPSHSVIEKGQTVTLRCDPISGHDNLYWYRRVMGKEIKFLLHFVKESKQDESGMPNNRFLAERTGGTYSTLKVQPAELEDSGVYFCASSPARGISYGYTFGSGTRLTVV.